This section outlines one T cell receptor beta chain sequence together with its context. No antigen is known for it. Per-base quality was not reported, and no clone a single base away is much larger than it. Interpreted using the paper, the treatment or condition label stands for: some 20 received Ad26.COV2.S at low or high dose, single or two shots; about 5 received placebo; per-sample allocation not given. Repertoires of vaccine and placebo recipients were sequenced from samples collected on day 63 after the first injection. Cohort 1b enrolled 25 or so adults aged 18-55 years at a single site in Boston, USA, between 29 July and 7 August 2020. Ad26.COV2.S consisted of a replication-incompetent adenovirus type 26 vector by which a prefusion-stabilized SARS-CoV-2 spike protein from the original Wuhan strain was expressed. The germline V gene gives CDR1 as SGHTA and CDR2 as FQGNSA. From its cysteine to its phenylalanine, the CDR3 spans 17 amino acids. Of the read, only the CDR3 DNA is kept; its 51 bases are in frame from base 1. A distance of 15 bases separates the germline ends of V and J, which lose 1 base and 0 bases respectively.

This record belongs to a study of Ad26.COV2.S vaccination and SARS-CoV-2 variants (dated by TCRdb to the early 2020s). Study-wide context: Donors in the vaccine arm were drawn from COV1001, a multicentre, randomized, double-blind, placebo-controlled phase I-IIa trial testing Ad26.COV2.S in healthy adults. Ad26.COV2.S was administered intramuscularly at 5 x 10^10 or 1 x 10^11 viral particles, either as a single shot or as two shots given 56 days apart. TCRbeta repertoire sequencing was used to assess the specificity and breadth of SARS-CoV-2-reactive T cell receptors after Ad26.COV2.S vaccination. A total of 32 samples were included in the TCR-sequenced set, comprising around 19 Ad26.COV2.S vaccine recipients, 5 placebo recipients and 8 SARS-CoV-2 convalescent individuals. Trial participants were randomized into five groups of five, in which low-dose or high-dose Ad26.COV2.S was given once or twice, or placebo was given on both occasions. Throughout the experiments and outcome assessment, investigators stayed blinded to trial group allocation.

The immunoSEQ Assay was the method used to sequence TCRbeta CDR3 regions. After extraction, genomic DNA underwent amplification by bias-controlled multiplex PCR, followed by high-throughput sequencing. The published analysis was carried out like this. To quantify the absolute abundance of every unique TCRbeta CDR3 region, sequences were collapsed and filtered. T cell fraction was estimated by normalizing TCRbeta template counts to usable DNA, which was measured by amplifying reference genes present in all nucleated cells. Repertoire TCRs were annotated as SARS-CoV-2-specific when V gene, CDR3 amino acid sequence and J gene were exactly matched to a known reactive TCR set. The reference SARS-CoV-2 TCR set came from MIRA and was filtered for enrichment in COVID-19-positive ImmuneCODE repertoires, removing public or cross-reactive TCRs. Using the MIRA antigens, annotated TCRs were further analysed by specific ORF or by position within an ORF. Breadth was defined as annotated unique rearrangements over total unique productive rearrangements; depth was the summed frequency of those rearrangements. Group comparisons of TCR breadth used two-sided Wilcoxon rank-sum tests. TCRdb stores this immuneACCESS table with in-frame sequences only. Part of the clones is absent; in the studies checked, under half of the shortfall reflects unresolved V genes, and no reason is known for the rest. V, J and clone size derive from that table, while D and trimming were established from the DNA sequence. The sample table shows some 300,000 clones, and 86% are seen once. Of the sample, roughly 2.1% is held by the ten largest clones.

Overall study results and their limits: Vaccine and placebo recipients had similar non-spike TCR breadth, a finding consistent with the vaccine containing only spike. The study was not powered for comparison of responses between vaccine doses or regimens. The authors noted that the TCR breadth and depth analyses may have underestimated total T cell responses. After vaccination, spike-specific CD8+ and CD4+ T cell responses were reported to show substantial breadth. Spike-specific TCR breadth was higher in Ad26.COV2.S recipients than in placebo recipients (P = 0.0014).

Specimen: peripheral blood, collected in a trial of Ad26.COV2.S vaccine versus placebo. This receptor was identified in a person between 18 and 65 years old who received the Ad26.COV2.S COVID-19 vaccine or a placebo. The chain is encoded by TRBV7-2 joined to TRBJ1-2, with the D gene not clear enough to name. The CDR3 in this case is CASSLDAFNSANYGYTF. The sequenced DNA is TGTGCCAGCAGCTTAGATGCCTTTAATAGCGCTAACTATGGCTACACCTTC.